The entry below describes one T cell receptor (beta chain). This sample was included in a study of blood T cell repertoires in COVID-19. Study details: The origin of the acute and convalescent COVID-19 samples was the United States, Italy and Spain.

Original processing notes: Amplifying reference gene primers gave estimates of nucleated cell counts. Measured with immunoSEQ multiplex PCR; TCRdb has only the in-frame clones, and not every one. V and J calls and clone size are given by that table; D and trimming were obtained from the DNA. The sample holds approximately 40,000 clones; approximately 91% are singletons and the top ten take around 2.4%. The CDR3 totals 15 residues. V was pared by 4 bases and J by 3 bases, with 6 bases of the junction left unmatched. In germline, CDR1 is SGHDT, CDR2 YYEEEE. The chain combines TRBV5-6 with TRBJ2-7, with 11 bases lining up with TRBD2. The receptor was derived from a human donor in a cohort sampled during active COVID-19. Source material: peripheral blood. As DNA, the CDR3 is TGTGCCAGCAGCCGACCGGGACTAGCGGTCTACGAGCAGTACTTC. Translating it yields CASSRPGLAVYEQYF. Using reference TRBV5-6 and TRBJ2-7 for the parts outside the CDR3, the full variable domain is DAGVTQSPTHLIKTRGQQVTLRCSPKSGHDTVSWYQQALGQGPQFIFQYYEEEERQRGNFPDRFSGHQFPNYSSELNVNALLLGDSALYLCASSRPGLAVYEQYFGPGTRLTVT.